Each of the 11 T cell receptor beta chains below was sequenced from the same sample in a study of OX40 agonist ivuxolimab in advanced cancers. Clones were read by immunoSEQ multiplex PCR, and TCRdb kept only the in-frame ones, dropping some. Here the sample spans about 19,000 clones, roughly 68% being singletons. The sample consisted of CD4+ or CD8+ T cells sorted from blood, taken in a trial of the OX40 agonist ivuxolimab. The receptors stem from an adult with an advanced solid tumor such as melanoma, head and neck, liver or kidney cancer.

The chain joins TRBV27 to TRBJ1-6, with 7 positions matching TRBD1. The germline CDR1 and CDR2 sequences are MNHEY and SMNVEV (reference sequence). Trimming cost V 0 bases and J 0 bases; bases outside gene matches: 5. The CDR3 covers 18 residues. CDR3 protein: CASSLSPSGGSYNSPLHF. Written as DNA, the CDR3 is TGTGCCAGCAGTTTATCGCCCTCAGGGGGCTCCTATAATTCACCCCTCCACTTT.

This clone came up once. The chain carries TRBV7-2 and TRBJ2-7; weak D call: TRBD1 (6 bases). The V gene's germline CDR1 is SGHTA and CDR2 FQGNSA. The CDR3 sequence is 15 residues long. Trimming left V 1 base short and J 4 bases short, with 14 bases between. The CDR3 protein is CASSLGWGPEYEQYF. CDR3 nucleotides: TGTGCCAGCAGCTTAGGGTGGGGGCCGGAATACGAGCAGTACTTC. Based on the CDR3 plus reference TRBV7-2 and TRBJ2-7, the full variable domain is GAGVSQSPSNKVTEKGKDVELRCDPISGHTALYWYRQSLGQGLEFLIYFQGNSAPDKSGLPSDRFSAERTGGSVSTLTIQRTQQEDSAVYLCASSLGWGPEYEQYFGPGTRLTVT.

The chain carries TRBV7-9 and TRBJ2-7; 8 bases fit TRBD2. The germline V gene has CDR1 SEHNR and CDR2 FQNEAQ (reference sequence). The J segment lost 3 bases and the V segment lost 7 bases, leaving 8 bases of the junction unmatched. This CDR3 comprises 14 residues. The CDR3 protein is CASTDLAGSYEQYF. The CDR3 region has the DNA TGTGCCAGCACCGACTTAGCGGGGAGCTACGAGCAGTACTTC.

This clone is medium-sized (0.01 to 0.1%) within its sample. The chain uses TRBV4-1 and TRBJ1-2; D remains unclear. Germline V gene lookup returns CDR1 MGHRA and CDR2 YSYEKL. CDR3 size: 14 residues. V lost 0 bases, J lost 5 bases, and 10 bases lay in between. CDR3 in amino acids: CASSQDRTEYGYTF. Here the CDR3 DNA reads TGCGCCAGCAGCCAAGATCGGACGGAATATGGCTACACCTTC.

The chain couples TRBV19 to TRBJ1-5; no reliable D call. V lost 2 bases and J 3 bases, leaving 5 bases between the germline ends. Looked up from germline, CDR1 is LNHDA and CDR2 is SQIVND (reference sequence). The CDR3 has 13 residues. CDR3 nucleotides: TGTGCCAGTAGTATATTGACCAATCAGCCCCAGCATTTT. This translates into CASSILTNQPQHF.

V and J are TRBV27 and TRBJ2-1; 12 bases match TRBD2. The V and J ends lost 5 bases and 7 bases, in that order; junction bases with no gene match: 9. Germline values: CDR1 MNHEY, CDR2 SMNVEV (reference sequence). The CDR3 has 16 residues. The CDR3 sequence: CASSPLTSGRRNEQFF. DNA of the CDR3: TGTGCCAGCAGTCCCCTAACTAGCGGGAGGCGGAATGAGCAGTTCTTC.

V is TRBV28 and J is TRBJ2-2, with D perhaps matching TRBD1 (6 bases). The CDR3 runs to 16 residues. Trimming pared 7 bases from V and 2 bases from J, leaving 17 bases between. Germline CDR1 MDHEN, CDR2 SYDVKM. The CDR3 reads CASNSVSGVNTGELFF. The CDR3 DNA follows: TGTGCCAGCAACAGTGTGTCAGGGGTAAACACCGGGGAGCTGTTTTTT. Variable domain in full (rest from reference TRBV28 and TRBJ2-2): DVKVTQSSRYLVKRTGEKVFLECVQDMDHENMFWYRQDPGLGLRLIYFSYDVKMKEKGDIPEGYSVSREKKERFSLILESASTNQTSMYLCASNSVSGVNTGELFFGEGSRLTVL.

The V gene is TRBV6-5, the J gene TRBJ1-1; no clear D gene. The CDR3 covers 14 residues. With 2 bases removed from V and 7 bases from J, the gap between germline ends came to 14 bases. CDR1 is MNHEY and CDR2 is SVGAGI in the germline V gene. The CDR3 here is CASSYLLGKGEAFF. The CDR3 nucleotides read TGTGCCAGCAGTTACCTTCTAGGTAAAGGTGAAGCTTTCTTT.

The sample holds a few counts of this clone. The same CDR3 is also encoded by other DNA sequences in this sample. The V gene is TRBV28, the J gene TRBJ2-7, with 7 bases that match TRBD2. CDR1 MDHEN and CDR2 SYDVKM come from the germline V gene. After removal of 3 bases from V and 0 bases from J, the junction contained 5 bases not matched to a gene. The CDR3 sequence is 15 residues long. The CDR3 is CASSFGGGSSYEQYF. The CDR3 region has the DNA TGTGCCAGCAGTTTCGGAGGCGGGAGCTCCTACGAGCAGTACTTC.

This clone was counted only a few times. This rearrangement joins TRBV5-6 to TRBJ1-1; 7 positions match TRBD1. CDR1 SGHDT and CDR2 YYEEEE come from the germline V gene. The V gene end was trimmed by 0 bases and the J gene end by 6 bases; junction bases not matched to a gene: 8. The CDR3 extends over 15 amino acids. As DNA, the CDR3 is TGTGCCAGCAGCTTGGATGGCAGGGGGATCTCTGAAGCTTTCTTT. Its translation is CASSLDGRGISEAFF.

This clone has more than one count but fewer than ten. V and J are TRBV5-6 and TRBJ2-5, with D possibly TRBD1 on 6 matching bases. This CDR3 comprises 16 residues. V was pared by 0 bases and J by 8 bases, with 20 bases between. Germline V gene sequence: CDR1 SGHDT, CDR2 YYEEEE. CDR3 in DNA: TGTGCCAGCAGCTTGGTAGTCGGCCAGGGGCTTGGAACCCAGTACTTC. Translation: CASSLVVGQGLGTQYF.